Below are 20 T cell receptor beta chains sequenced from a single sample in a study of blood T cell repertoires in COVID-19. The table came from immunoSEQ multiplex PCR; TCRdb's copy has only in-frame clones and leaves some out. The sample includes under 300,000 clones, just over 85% seen only once; the top ten take over 2%. Sequencing was performed on peripheral blood. All receptors derive from a man aged 25-45 years who had recovered from COVID-19.

CDR3 DNA: TGTGCCAGCAGCCCCATAGCGGGGGGCTCCTACGAGCAGTACTTC. It specifies CASSPIAGGSYEQYF. The chain uses TRBV5-5 and TRBJ2-7, with TRBD2 identical over 10 bases. CDR3 size: 15 residues. V was clipped by 4 bases and J by 0 bases; unmatched bases: 4. The germline V gene encodes CDR1 SGHKS and CDR2 YYEKEE (reference sequence).

The gene calls are TRBV27 and TRBJ2-1, with 7 bases aligning to TRBD1. Germline lookup yields CDR1 MNHEY and CDR2 SMNVEV (reference sequence). The CDR3 has 13 residues. Trimming at V came to 6 bases and at J to 8 bases, leaving 7 bases not matched to a gene. The CDR3 sequence is CASSLTGVDEQFF. The CDR3 DNA reads TGTGCCAGCAGCCTCACAGGGGTGGATGAGCAGTTCTTC.

The chain couples TRBV7-9 to TRBJ1-3, with D uncertain. V was cut by 3 bases and J by 4 bases, with 7 bases left in between. This CDR3 comprises 13 residues. The V gene's germline CDR1 is SEHNR and CDR2 FQNEAQ (reference sequence). Here the CDR3 reads CASSFGEGNTIYF. The CDR3 DNA is TGTGCCAGCAGCTTCGGGGAAGGAAACACCATATATTTT.

CDR3 loop: CASSLDAGEVMGYEQYF. CDR3 coding DNA: TGTGCCAGCAGCTTGGACGCGGGGGAAGTCATGGGTTACGAGCAGTACTTC. This rearrangement joins TRBV5-8 to TRBJ2-7, with 7 bases that match TRBD2. V was pared by 0 bases and J by 4 bases, with 13 bases of the junction left unmatched. This CDR3 is built from 17 residues. Germline CDR1 reads SGHTS; CDR2 reads YDEGEE.

The CDR3 DNA reads TGTGCCACCAGCGGGAATGCGGGGGTTCAAGAGACCCAGTACTTC. Its translation is CATSGNAGVQETQYF. The chain recombines TRBV15 with TRBJ2-5, with TRBD2 identical over 7 bases. The CDR3 totals 15 residues. Germline loops: CDR1 LNHNV, CDR2 YYDKDF (reference sequence). The V and J ends lost 5 bases and 2 bases, in that order; junction bases with no gene match: 8.

The chain carries TRBV3-1 (or the pseudogene TRBV3-2) and TRBJ1-1; D uncertain. Germline CDR1 reads LGHDT; CDR2 reads YNNKEL (reference sequence). V was pared by 0 bases and J by 1 base, with 9 bases between. The CDR3 is 15 amino acids. The CDR3 DNA reads TGTGCCAGCAGCCAAGATGTACAGAAGAACACTGAAGCTTTCTTT. This codes for CASSQDVQKNTEAFF.

With respect to this clone: The same CDR3 also results from other DNA sequences found in this sample. The rearrangement links TRBV12-3 or TRBV12-4 to TRBJ2-5; D is unclear. CDR3 length: 11 residues. V lost 3 bases and J 5 bases, leaving 4 bases between the germline ends. The CDR3 DNA follows: TGTGCCAGCAGTTTGAGGGAGACCCAGTACTTC. This gives the protein CASSLRETQYF.

The rearrangement links TRBV7-9 to TRBJ2-1; 7 bases map to TRBD2. The CDR3 loop spans 17 amino acids. After removal of 2 bases from V and 2 bases from J, the junction contained 9 bases not matched to a gene. Germline values: CDR1 SEHNR, CDR2 FQNEAQ (reference sequence). CDR3 loop: CASSLRLRAGAYNEQFF. The CDR3 nucleotides read TGTGCCAGCAGCTTACGTCTTCGGGCGGGGGCCTACAATGAGCAGTTCTTC.

The chain recombines TRBV11-3 with TRBJ2-3; D is undetermined. The V end was cut by 5 bases, the J end by 2 bases, with 8 bases between. Per germline, CDR1 SGHNT and CDR2 YENEEA. The CDR3 runs 13 residues. The DNA of the CDR3 is TGTGCCAGCAGCCCCTCAGACACAGATACGCAGTATTTT. Amino acid sequence: CASSPSDTDTQYF.

The rearrangement links TRBV5-4 to TRBJ1-4, with 7 bases lining up with TRBD1. V dropped 4 bases and J dropped 5; count of bases not matched to a gene: 5. The CDR3 covers 14 residues. The germline gives CDR1 SGHNT, CDR2 YYREEE (reference sequence). The CDR3 here is CASSPRTGNEKLFF. The CDR3, as DNA: TGTGCCAGCAGCCCGCGGACAGGAAATGAAAAACTGTTTTTT.

This CDR3 reads CASSYALAGDTDTQYF. DNA of the CDR3: TGTGCCAGCAGCTATGCCTTAGCGGGGGACACAGATACGCAGTATTTT. The chain couples TRBV7-2 to TRBJ2-3, with 9 positions matching TRBD2. With V trimmed by 4 bases and J by 2 bases, 7 bases remained unmatched. Germline loops: CDR1 SGHTA, CDR2 FQGNSA. CDR3 size: 16 residues. Complete variable domain (other parts from reference TRBV7-2 and TRBJ2-3): GAGVSQSPSNKVTEKGKDVELRCDPISGHTALYWYRQSLGQGLEFLIYFQGNSAPDKSGLPSDRFSAERTGGSVSTLTIQRTQQEDSAVYLCASSYALAGDTDTQYFGPGTRLTVL.

The rearrangement uses TRBV14 and TRBJ1-5; D remains unclear. CDR3 length equals 13 residues. The V gene's germline CDR1 is SGHDN and CDR2 FVKESK. Trimming stripped 0 bases from V and 5 bases from J, with 5 bases between. The CDR3 region is CASSQDGYQPQHF. CDR3 DNA sequence: TGTGCCAGCAGCCAAGACGGGTATCAGCCCCAGCATTTT. The full variable domain, rest sourced from reference TRBV14 and TRBJ1-5, is EAGVTQFPSHSVIEKGQTVTLRCDPISGHDNLYWYRRVMGKEIKFLLHFVKESKQDESGMPNNRFLAERTGGTYSTLKVQPAELEDSGVYFCASSQDGYQPQHFGDGTRLSIL.

The genes are TRBV6-6 and TRBJ2-7, with D unresolved. There are 12 residues in the CDR3. CDR1 and CDR2 from the germline V gene are MNHNY and SVGAGI (reference sequence). V shed 3 bases and J shed 5 bases, with 8 bases lying between them. The CDR3 coding sequence is TGTGCCAGCAGTTATAGTAACGACGAGCAGTACTTC. Its protein is CASSYSNDEQYF.

V gene TRBV2 combines with J gene TRBJ1-3, with D unclear. Germline CDR1 is SNHLY and CDR2 is FYNNEI. The CDR3 loop spans 14 amino acids. The V gene lost 9 bases and the J gene lost 0 bases, with 12 bases spanning the gap. This CDR3 is CAREDTYSGNTIYF. As DNA, the CDR3 is TGTGCCAGGGAAGACACATACTCTGGAAACACCATATATTTT. Together with reference TRBV2 and TRBJ1-3, the CDR3 gives the full variable domain: EPEVTQTPSHQVTQMGQEVILRCVPISNHLYFYWYRQILGQKVEFLVSFYNNEISEKSEIFDDQFSVERPDGSNFTLKIRSTKLEDSAMYFCAREDTYSGNTIYFGEGSWLTVV.

In DNA form, the CDR3 reads TGTGCCAGCAGTTTCCCCGTCAGAAACTATGGCTACACCTTC. Protein sequence: CASSFPVRNYGYTF. The V call is TRBV27, the J call TRBJ1-2, with D unresolved. This CDR3 region has 14 residues. The V and J ends lost 3 bases and 2 bases respectively, with 10 bases between them. Per the germline V gene, CDR1 is MNHEY and CDR2 is SMNVEV (reference sequence).

The V gene is TRBV6-6, the J gene TRBJ1-2; a weak D match, TRBD1 (5 bases). CDR1 MNHNY and CDR2 SVGAGI come from the germline V gene (reference sequence). This CDR3 has 13 residues. Trimming took 10 bases from V and 1 from J, leaving 13 bases between them. The CDR3 loop reads CAIPVQVNYGYTF. The CDR3 DNA sequence: TGTGCCATCCCTGTACAGGTTAACTATGGCTACACCTTC.

The chain uses TRBV4-3 and TRBJ2-3, with D perhaps TRBD2 (5 bases). Germline lookup yields CDR1 LGHNA and CDR2 YSLEER. V was shortened by 1 base and J by 5 bases, with 13 bases between the two germline ends. The CDR3 contains 15 residues. CDR3: CASSQASRQVDTQYF. The CDR3 bases are TGCGCCAGCAGCCAAGCTAGCAGGCAGGTAGATACGCAGTATTTT.

V is TRBV11-3 and J is TRBJ2-3, with TRBD2 matching over 9 bases. J gave up 1 base and V 4 bases, and 0 bases lay outside the gene matches. The CDR3 spans 14 residues. CDR1 SGHNT and CDR2 YENEEA come from the germline V gene. CDR3: CASSWTSGTDTQYF. DNA for the CDR3: TGTGCCAGCAGCTGGACTAGCGGCACAGATACGCAGTATTTT.

This chain joins TRBV6-1 and TRBJ1-5; 10 bases are a match to TRBD1. The CDR3 consists of 15 residues. Germline CDR1 reads MNHNS; CDR2 reads SASEGT. J lost 10 bases, V lost 0 bases, and 6 bases had no gene match. The CDR3 is CASSEAAGQGQPQHF. Here the CDR3 DNA reads TGTGCCAGCAGTGAAGCCGCGGGACAGGGGCAACCCCAGCATTTT.

The table lists this clone with a count of one. V and J are TRBV7-7 and TRBJ2-2; TRBD2 matches 8 bases. The J segment lost 6 bases and the V segment lost 4 bases, leaving 4 bases of the junction unmatched. The CDR3 totals 14 residues. Germline V gene sequence: CDR1 SSHAT, CDR2 FNYEAQ (reference sequence). The CDR3: CASSSGGAPGELFF. CDR3 sequence (DNA): TGTGCCAGCAGCTCCGGGGGGGCCCCCGGGGAGCTGTTTTTT.